This T cell receptor beta chain came from a study of cytomegalovirus exposure and HLA in healthy donors. Notes on the study in general: Sequencing artifact likely explains a cluster of highly shared sequence variants. According to a later analysis, most TCR beta chains associated with CMV appeared HLA-restricted.

Unmatched junction bases numbered 6, after V lost 0 bases and J lost 4 bases. Per the germline V gene, CDR1 is SGHRS and CDR2 is YFSETQ. CDR3 size: 16 residues. This clone was seen just once. The antigen is not known. PCR was performed using 60 Vbeta and 13 Jbeta primers. TCRdb's table, derived via immunoSEQ multiplex PCR, lists solely in-frame clones and lacks some. The repertoire holds about 200,000 clones, with 86% as singletons. The donors were healthy bone marrow donors. In nominal health when sampled, donors likely had unrecorded immune exposures nonetheless. This TCR was recovered from a woman under 40 in good health and CMV-seronegative. The V gene is TRBV5-1, the J gene TRBJ2-2; TRBD2 matches at 7 bases. Specimen: PBMCs. The CDR3 sequence is CASSLVTSPSTGELFF. In DNA form, the CDR3 reads TGCGCCAGCAGCTTGGTGACTAGCCCAAGCACCGGGGAGCTGTTTTTT.